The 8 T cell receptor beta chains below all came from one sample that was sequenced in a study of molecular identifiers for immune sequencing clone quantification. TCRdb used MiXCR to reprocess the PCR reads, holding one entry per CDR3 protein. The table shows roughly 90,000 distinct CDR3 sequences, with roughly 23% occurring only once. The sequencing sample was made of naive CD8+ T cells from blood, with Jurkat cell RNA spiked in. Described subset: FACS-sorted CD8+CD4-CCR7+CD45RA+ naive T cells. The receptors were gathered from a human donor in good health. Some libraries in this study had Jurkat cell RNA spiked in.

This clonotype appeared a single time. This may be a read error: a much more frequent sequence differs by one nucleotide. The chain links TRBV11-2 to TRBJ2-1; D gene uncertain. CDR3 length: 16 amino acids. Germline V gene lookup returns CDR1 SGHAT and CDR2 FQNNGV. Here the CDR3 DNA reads TGTGCCAGCAGCTTAGTCGGTCACCCGGTTTACAATGAGCAGCTCTTC. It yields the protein CASSLVGHPVYNEQLF. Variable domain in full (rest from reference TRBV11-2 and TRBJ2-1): EAGVAQSPRYKIIEKRQSVAFWCNPISGHATLYWYQQILGQGPKLLIQFQNNGVVDDSQLPKDRFSAERLKGVDSTLKIQPAKLEDSAVYLCASSLVGHPVYNEQLFGPGTRLTVL.

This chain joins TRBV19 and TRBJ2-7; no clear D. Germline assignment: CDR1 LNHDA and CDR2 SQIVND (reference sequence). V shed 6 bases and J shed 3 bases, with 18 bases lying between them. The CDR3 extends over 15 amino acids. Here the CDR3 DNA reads TGTGCCAGTAGCGGTCTACCCGGATTTAACTACGAGCAGTACTTC. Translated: CASSGLPGFNYEQYF.

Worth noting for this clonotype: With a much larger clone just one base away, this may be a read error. CDR3: CASRWGVSSGAIVLTF. In DNA, the CDR3 is TGTGCCAGCCGATGGGGCGTTTCCTCTGGGGCCATCGTCCTGACTTTC. The J gene is TRBJ2-6, the V gene TRBV2, with D perhaps TRBD1 (5 bases). CDR1 SNHLY and CDR2 FYNNEI come from the germline V gene. This CDR3 comprises 16 residues. The whole variable domain, filled in from reference TRBV2 and TRBJ2-6, reads EPEVTQTPSHQVTQMGQEVILRCVPISNHLYFYWYRQILGQKVEFLVSFYNNEISEKSEIFDDQFSVERPDGSNFTLKIRSTKLEDSAMYFCASRWGVSSGAIVLTFGAGSRLTVL.

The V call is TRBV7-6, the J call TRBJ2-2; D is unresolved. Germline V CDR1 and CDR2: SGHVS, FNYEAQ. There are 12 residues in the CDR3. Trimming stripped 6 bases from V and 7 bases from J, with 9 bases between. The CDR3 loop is CASSPWGGELFF. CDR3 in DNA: TGTGCCAGCAGTCCCTGGGGCGGGGAGCTGTTTTTT.

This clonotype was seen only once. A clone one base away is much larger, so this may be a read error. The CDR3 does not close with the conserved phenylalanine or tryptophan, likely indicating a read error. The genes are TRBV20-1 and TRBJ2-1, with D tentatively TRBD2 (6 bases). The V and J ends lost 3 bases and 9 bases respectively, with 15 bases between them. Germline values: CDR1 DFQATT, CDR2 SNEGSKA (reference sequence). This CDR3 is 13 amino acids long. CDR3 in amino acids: CSASMTRLGEQFL. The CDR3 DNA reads TGCAGTGCTAGCATGACTAGGTTGGGTGAGCAGTTCCTC.

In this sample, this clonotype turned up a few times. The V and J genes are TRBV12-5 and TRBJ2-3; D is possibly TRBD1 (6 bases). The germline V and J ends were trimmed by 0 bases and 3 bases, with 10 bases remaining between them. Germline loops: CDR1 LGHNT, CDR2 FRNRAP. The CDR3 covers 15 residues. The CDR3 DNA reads TGTGCTAGTGGTTTGGTAATCGGACAGACAGATACGCAGTATTTT. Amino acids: CASGLVIGQTDTQYF.

The DNA of the CDR3 is TGTGCCAGGAGACAGGGCCCCACAGATACGCAGTATTTT. Translating it yields CARRQGPTDTQYF. The rearrangement uses TRBV2 and TRBJ2-3; TRBD1 agrees at 7 bases. Germline assignment: CDR1 SNHLY and CDR2 FYNNEI. J gave up 2 bases and V 9 bases, and 5 bases lay outside the gene matches. This CDR3 contains 13 residues.

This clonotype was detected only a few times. CDR3 region: CASSEYSSNEKLFF. The CDR3 nucleotides read TGTGCCAGCAGTGAATATTCCAGTAATGAAAAACTGTTTTTT. J is TRBJ1-4 and V is TRBV25-1; D is unclear. This CDR3 comprises 14 residues. Trimming left V 0 bases short and J 4 bases short, with 6 bases between. Germline CDR1 and CDR2: MGHDK and SYGVNS.